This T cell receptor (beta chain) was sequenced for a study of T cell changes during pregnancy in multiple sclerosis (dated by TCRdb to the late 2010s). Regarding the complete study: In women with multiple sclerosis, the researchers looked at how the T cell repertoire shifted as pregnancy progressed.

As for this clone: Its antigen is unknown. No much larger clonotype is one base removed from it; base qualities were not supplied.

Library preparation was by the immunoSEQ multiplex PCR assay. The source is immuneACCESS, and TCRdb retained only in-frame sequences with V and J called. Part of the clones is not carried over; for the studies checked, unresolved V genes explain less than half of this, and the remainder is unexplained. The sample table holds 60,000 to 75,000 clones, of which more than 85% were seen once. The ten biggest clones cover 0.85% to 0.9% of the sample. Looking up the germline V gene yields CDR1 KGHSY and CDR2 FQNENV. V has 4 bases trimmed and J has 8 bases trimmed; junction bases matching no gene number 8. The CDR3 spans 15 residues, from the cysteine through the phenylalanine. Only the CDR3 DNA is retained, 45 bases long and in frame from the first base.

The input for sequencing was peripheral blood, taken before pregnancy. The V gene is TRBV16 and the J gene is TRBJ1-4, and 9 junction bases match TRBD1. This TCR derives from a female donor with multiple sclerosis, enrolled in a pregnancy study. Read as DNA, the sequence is TGTGCCAGCAGCCTTTCAGGGACAGGGACGGAAAAACTGTTTTTT. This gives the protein CASSLSGTGTEKLFF.